This TCR beta chain was sequenced in a study of T cell responses to AZD1222 COVID-19 vaccine. The overall study: Pooled in the analysis were second doses at about 4 or about 12 weeks.

A note on this clone: Antigen unknown.

This CDR3 contains 16 residues. In germline, CDR1 is MNHEY, CDR2 SVGAGI. J was trimmed by 2 bases and V by 2 bases; bases with no gene match: 4. Libraries were prepared by immunoSEQ multiplex PCR; TCRdb keeps only in-frame clonotypes and omits some of them. The repertoire has roughly 80,000 clones, under 95% of them found once; the top ten carry about 5%. Findings and limits, study-wide: There were mostly white British donors and more females than males, and clonal diversity was possibly underestimated. Baseline testing showed seropositivity in only six or seven AZD1222 recipients. Mapped onto spike, vaccine-associated CD4 TCRs spanned it and were dominant at 160-218 and 743-854.

The sequence derives from an adult in good health. The input for sequencing was peripheral blood, taken on day 0 of AZD1222 vaccination. V and J are TRBV6-5 and TRBJ2-1; 9 bases are shared with TRBD2. The CDR3: CASSYGGGGTYNEQFF. The CDR3 nucleotides are TGTGCCAGCAGTTACGGCGGGGGGGGAACCTACAATGAGCAGTTCTTC.